The TCR beta chain described here comes from a study of T cells in Graves' hyperthyroidism and ophthalmopathy. It was RNA transcripts that yielded the amplified TCR beta CDR3 regions. The TCR CDR3 first-round RT-PCR relied on the HTBI primer set. TCRdb fed the multiplex PCR reads into MiXCR, producing one record per CDR3 protein. The repertoire includes about 420,000 distinct CDR3 sequences, about a sixth of them detected once, and around 7% sits in the top ten. Ten or more counts support this clonotype. CDR3 length equals 16 residues. Germline CDR1 reads MDHEN; CDR2 reads SYDVKM. J gave up 5 bases and V 3 bases, and 8 bases lay outside the gene matches.

This receptor was obtained from a woman aged 18-29 years with Graves' hyperthyroidism. The sample consisted of blood. The rearrangement joins TRBV28 to TRBJ2-5; TRBD2 matches at 11 bases. The CDR3 sequence: CASSFYGLAGGETQYF. The CDR3 DNA sequence: TGTGCCAGCAGTTTCTACGGTTTAGCGGGGGGGGAGACCCAGTACTTC.